This TCR beta chain derives from a study of blood T cell repertoires in COVID-19. Study in general: Samples representing acute and convalescent COVID-19 were sourced from the United States, Italy and Spain. PBMCs, B-cell-depleted T cells, or T cells were the source of the cDNA or gDNA that made up the material.

Authors' processing steps: Scientists estimated how many nucleated cells there were by amplifying reference gene primers. The method was immunoSEQ multiplex PCR; TCRdb's version includes in-frame clones alone and lacks a portion of them. V and J calls and clone size are copied from that table; D and trimming were computed from the DNA. The sample has 110,000 to 150,000 clones, 65% to 85% seen once; the top ten hold more than 7%. This clone turned up a few times. This clonotype was sampled from a human donor in a cohort sampled during active COVID-19. The sequenced sample consisted of peripheral blood.

The CDR3 coding sequence is TGTGCCAGCAGCTTAGCGCTCGGTGAAAAACTGTTTTTT. Protein: CASSLALGEKLFF. This rearrangement joins TRBV7-9 to TRBJ1-4; D gene uncertain. Germline V gene lookup returns CDR1 SEHNR and CDR2 FQNEAQ (reference sequence). The CDR3 has 13 residues. Trimming took off 0 bases at V and 7 bases at J, with 6 bases between the two ends.